This T cell receptor (beta chain) was retrieved from a study of siplizumab effects on memory and regulatory T cells. V trimming: 0 bases; J trimming: 1 base; junction bases outside the gene matches: 5. Germline CDR1 is SGDLS and CDR2 is YYNGEE. The CDR3 runs to 16 residues. To note about this clone: Its antigen remains unidentified.

Assaying covered roughly 100,000 TCR templates per sample. Using immunoSEQ multiplex PCR, the repertoire was profiled, and TCRdb retains in-frame clones only, with some absent. The data show more than 85,000 clones, roughly 94% seen once. Study outcomes and limitations: Suppressive activity of Tregs proliferating in siplizumab cultures remained unconfirmed. Roughly 75-97% of dividing CD4+ or CD8+ clones were without an attributable naive or memory phenotype. Naive T cells were seen as more diverse than memory cells and as major alloresponse contributors.

The J gene is TRBJ2-5, the V gene TRBV9; 8 nucleotides agree with TRBD2. This TCR derives from a human donor in good health. Sequenced material: Tregs sorted from blood. The CDR3 DNA follows: TGTGCCAGCAGCGTAGGGAGCGGGGGCCCCCAAGAGACCCAGTACTTC. The encoded protein is CASSVGSGGPQETQYF.